The 22 T cell receptor beta chains in this list originate from one sample, sequenced in a study of Ad26.COV2.S vaccination and SARS-CoV-2 variants. This table comes from immunoSEQ multiplex PCR, and its TCRdb copy is limited to in-frame clones, with some not included. The sample has 100,000 or so clones; around 82% are singletons. The starting material was peripheral blood, obtained after recovery from COVID-19. All receptors come from a human donor who had recovered from COVID-19.

The chain carries TRBV6-2 or TRBV6-3 and TRBJ2-6; 7 nucleotides line up with TRBD1. The CDR3 is 16 residues long. Trimming at V came to 4 bases and at J to 3 bases, leaving 6 bases not matched to a gene. Germline loops: CDR1 MNHEY, CDR2 SVGEGT. CDR3 in amino acids: CASSSQGEGGANVLTF. In nucleotides, the CDR3 is TGTGCCAGCAGTTCCCAGGGGGAAGGTGGGGCCAACGTCCTGACTTTC.

The genes are TRBV29-1 and TRBJ2-1; a weak D match, TRBD2 (5 bases). The CDR3 is made up of 14 amino acids. CDR1 and CDR2 from the germline V gene are SQVTM and ANQGSEA. Trimming removed 7 bases from V and 4 bases from J, with 17 bases in between. The CDR3 spells CSAGGTSIYNEQFF. In DNA form, the CDR3 reads TGCAGCGCGGGCGGTACTAGTATATACAATGAGCAGTTCTTC.

The chain carries TRBV10-1 and TRBJ2-7; D might be TRBD1 or TRBD2, each matching 5 bases. The CDR3 is 15 amino acids. Germline CDR1 reads WNHNN; CDR2 reads SYGVQD (reference sequence). The ends were cut back, 3 bases at V and 5 bases at J, with 17 bases in the middle. CDR3 coding DNA: TGCGCCAGCAGTGAAGCAGGGAGCAGAAACAACGAGCAGTACTTC. Its translation is CASSEAGSRNNEQYF.

This chain uses TRBV6-2 or TRBV6-3 with TRBJ2-1; D is undetermined. The germline V and J ends were trimmed by 2 bases and 6 bases, with 11 bases remaining between them. Germline assignment: CDR1 MNHEY and CDR2 SVGEGT. This CDR3 is 14 amino acids long. CDR3 residues: CASSYESRFNEQFF. CDR3 in DNA: TGTGCCAGCAGTTACGAATCCCGGTTCAATGAGCAGTTCTTC.

This clone was detected a few times. The chain has TRBV5-7 and TRBJ1-4; D is uncertain. TRBV5-7 is assigned to the ORF class and has an uncertain function. The V gene lost 0 bases and the J gene lost 2 bases, with 5 bases spanning the gap. The CDR3 runs 14 residues. CDR3 coding DNA: TGTGCCAGCAGCTTGGGAGGGACTAATGAAAAACTGTTTTTT. Translating gives CASSLGGTNEKLFF.

This chain links TRBV30 with TRBJ1-2; 7 bases match TRBD1. The germline V gene has CDR1 GTSNPN and CDR2 SVGIG (reference sequence). The CDR3 spans 17 residues. V lost 0 bases, J lost 1 base, and 11 bases stayed unmatched. CDR3 sequence reads: CAWSVRRGTDVNYGYTF. The CDR3 region has the DNA TGTGCCTGGAGTGTACGACGTGGGACAGATGTTAACTATGGCTACACCTTC.

The chain combines TRBV18 with TRBJ2-6; a weak D match, TRBD2 (7 bases). The CDR3 runs to 19 residues. V lost 5 bases and J lost 0, with 20 bases in between. Germline assignment: CDR1 KGHSH and CDR2 LQKENI. The CDR3 protein is CASSFREDSPFSGANVLTF. As DNA, the CDR3 is TGTGCCAGCTCATTCCGGGAGGACAGCCCCTTCTCTGGGGCCAACGTCCTGACTTTC.

This clone appeared a single time. The chain couples TRBV7-6 to TRBJ1-6; the D is unclear. Germline CDR1 is SGHVS and CDR2 is FNYEAQ. Trimming took off 2 bases at V and 2 bases at J, with 10 bases between the two ends. This CDR3 has 16 residues. The CDR3 region is CASSLKPAAYNSPLHF. CDR3 sequence (DNA): TGTGCCAGCAGCTTAAAACCGGCTGCCTATAATTCACCCCTCCACTTT. Drawing the rest from reference TRBV7-6 and TRBJ1-6, the complete variable domain is GAGVSQSPRYKVTKRGQDVALRCDPISGHVSLYWYRQALGQGPEFLTYFNYEAQQDKSGLPNDRFSAERPEGSISTLTIQRTEQRDSAMYRCASSLKPAAYNSPLHFGNGTRLTVT.

The table lists this clone with a count of one. The chain couples TRBV11-2 to TRBJ1-2; 8 bases agree with TRBD1. The CDR3 extends over 15 amino acids. Germline values: CDR1 SGHAT, CDR2 FQNNGV. V dropped 1 base and J dropped 8; count of bases not matched to a gene: 9. In DNA form, the CDR3 reads TGTGCCAGCAGCTTAGTTTTAGCAGGGGGCGCGGGCTACACCTTC. It encodes CASSLVLAGGAGYTF.

This chain connects TRBV19 to TRBJ2-3, with 8 positions matching TRBD1. J gave up 3 bases and V 5 bases, and 7 bases lay outside the gene matches. Germline CDR1 LNHDA, CDR2 SQIVND (reference sequence). The CDR3 is 15 amino acids. The CDR3 sequence: CASSGDRSRTDTQYF. Written as DNA, the CDR3 is TGTGCCAGTAGTGGGGACAGGTCTAGAACAGATACGCAGTATTTT.

This chain connects TRBV21-1 to TRBJ2-2; TRBD1 is the table's D call and was not checked against the DNA. TRBV21-1 represents a pseudogene. This CDR3 comprises 16 residues. CDR3 amino acids: CASSKVRHTNTGELFF. In DNA, the CDR3 is TGTGCCAGCAGCAAAGTCCGACATACCAACACCGGGGAGCTGTTTTTT.

This chain links TRBV30 with TRBJ2-2; D possibly corresponds to TRBD1 (6 bases). The CDR3 totals 14 residues. V lost 4 bases and J lost 1, with 10 bases in between. The V gene's germline CDR1 is GTSNPN and CDR2 SVGIG (reference sequence). CDR3 coding DNA: TGTGCCTGGACCGGGACATTGAACACCGGGGAGCTGTTTTTT. The encoded protein is CAWTGTLNTGELFF.

The chain uses TRBV19 and TRBJ1-2, with D maybe TRBD1 (6 bases). The V end was cut by 4 bases, the J end by 3 bases, with 21 bases between. The CDR3 spans 17 residues. The germline CDR1 and CDR2 sequences are LNHDA and SQIVND (reference sequence). The CDR3 here is CASSTQGRRVEDYGYTF. The DNA of the CDR3 is TGTGCCAGTAGTACGCAGGGGCGGAGGGTTGAGGACTATGGCTACACCTTC.

The V call is TRBV28, the J call TRBJ1-5; D gene uncertain. The CDR3 length is 12 residues. Trimming cost V 2 bases and J 10 bases, with 9 bases left between them. Germline V lookup: CDR1 MDHEN, CDR2 SYDVKM. CDR3 coding DNA: TGTGCCAGCAGTTTAGACGGTTATCCCCAGCATTTT. Protein: CASSLDGYPQHF.

V is TRBV20-1 and J is TRBJ1-2; 7 nucleotides agree with TRBD1. Germline loops: CDR1 DFQATT, CDR2 SNEGSKA (reference sequence). This CDR3 has 12 amino acids. V was clipped by 3 bases and J by 5 bases; unmatched bases: 3. CDR3 DNA sequence: TGCAGTGCTAGTGACAGGGTGTATGGCTACACCTTC. As protein: CSASDRVYGYTF.

This clone was counted a few times. The chain combines TRBV7-9 with TRBJ2-7; 8 bases line up with TRBD1. Germline V gene sequence: CDR1 SEHNR, CDR2 FQNEAQ (reference sequence). The CDR3 covers 17 residues. Trimming removed 1 base from V and 1 base from J; junction bases left unmatched: 9. The CDR3 is CASSLGGTGPPSYEQYF. The CDR3 DNA is TGTGCCAGCAGCTTAGGGGGGACAGGTCCCCCTTCCTACGAGCAGTACTTC. The full variable domain, in which reference TRBV7-9 and TRBJ2-7 provide the parts outside the CDR3, is DTGVSQNPRHKITKRGQNVTFRCDPISEHNRLYWYRQTLGQGPEFLTYFQNEAQLEKSRLLSDRFSAERPKGSFSTLEIQRTEQGDSAMYLCASSLGGTGPPSYEQYFGPGTRLTVT.

This sequence joins TRBV19 and TRBJ1-6; 11 bases fit TRBD1. V dropped 0 bases and J dropped 6; count of bases not matched to a gene: 4. The CDR3 spans 17 residues. The germline V gene encodes CDR1 LNHDA and CDR2 SQIVND (reference sequence). CDR3 sequence reads: CASSIEDRGRINSPLHF. The DNA of the CDR3 is TGTGCCAGTAGTATAGAGGACAGGGGGCGGATTAATTCACCCCTCCACTTT.

This rearrangement joins TRBV5-1 to TRBJ1-1, with D perhaps TRBD1 (5 bases). CDR3 size: 14 residues. In germline, CDR1 is SGHRS, CDR2 YFSETQ. The ends were cut back, 0 bases at V and 3 bases at J, with 9 bases in the middle. The CDR3 DNA follows: TGCGCCAGCAGCTTGGCCACCAGGGACACTGAAGCTTTCTTT. This gives the protein CASSLATRDTEAFF.

This chain uses TRBV24-1 with TRBJ2-5; D gene uncertain. Germline-derived CDR1 and CDR2 are KGHDR and SFDVKD. V lost 1 base to trimming and J lost 1 base, with 6 bases between them. CDR3 length: 14 amino acids. The CDR3 loop is CATSDFAAQETQYF. In DNA, the CDR3 is TGTGCCACCAGTGATTTCGCAGCCCAAGAGACCCAGTACTTC.

The chain uses TRBV9 and TRBJ2-1, with D tentatively TRBD1 (5 bases). The CDR3 runs 14 residues. The V gene lost 2 bases and the J gene lost 6 bases, with 12 bases spanning the gap. Looked up from germline, CDR1 is SGDLS and CDR2 is YYNGEE. This chain's CDR3 is CASSVGGRVNEQFF. The CDR3 nucleotides are TGTGCCAGCAGCGTTGGTGGCAGGGTCAATGAGCAGTTCTTC.

Here the CDR3 reads CASSLEEGGYTF. In DNA form, the CDR3 reads TGTGCCAGCAGCTTAGAGGAGGGTGGCTACACCTTC. The V gene is TRBV7-2, the J gene TRBJ1-2; no definite D call. Per the germline V gene, CDR1 is SGHTA and CDR2 is FQGNSA. The CDR3 totals 12 residues. Between the trimmed V and J ends, which lost 1 base and 7 bases, there was a span of 7 bases.

The chain carries TRBV21-1 and TRBJ1-5; the table's D gene call, TRBD1, was not cross checked with the DNA. TRBV21-1 is a known pseudogene. CDR3 size: 15 residues. Here the CDR3 DNA reads TGTGCCAGCAGCAAGCTCGAAGGGGCCAATCAGCCCCAGCATTTT. Translating gives CASSKLEGANQPQHF.